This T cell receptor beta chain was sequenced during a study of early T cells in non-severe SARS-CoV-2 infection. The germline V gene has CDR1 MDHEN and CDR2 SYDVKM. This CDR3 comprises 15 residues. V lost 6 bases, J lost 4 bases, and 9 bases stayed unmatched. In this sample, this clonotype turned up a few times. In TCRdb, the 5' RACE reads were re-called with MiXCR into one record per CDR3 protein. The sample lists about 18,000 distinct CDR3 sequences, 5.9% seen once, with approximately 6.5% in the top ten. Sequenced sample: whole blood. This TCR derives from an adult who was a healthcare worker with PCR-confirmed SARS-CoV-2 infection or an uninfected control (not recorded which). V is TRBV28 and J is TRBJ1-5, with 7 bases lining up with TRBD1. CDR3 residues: CASRISTGRNQPQHF. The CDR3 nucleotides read TGTGCCAGCAGGATCTCGACAGGGAGGAATCAGCCCCAGCATTTT.